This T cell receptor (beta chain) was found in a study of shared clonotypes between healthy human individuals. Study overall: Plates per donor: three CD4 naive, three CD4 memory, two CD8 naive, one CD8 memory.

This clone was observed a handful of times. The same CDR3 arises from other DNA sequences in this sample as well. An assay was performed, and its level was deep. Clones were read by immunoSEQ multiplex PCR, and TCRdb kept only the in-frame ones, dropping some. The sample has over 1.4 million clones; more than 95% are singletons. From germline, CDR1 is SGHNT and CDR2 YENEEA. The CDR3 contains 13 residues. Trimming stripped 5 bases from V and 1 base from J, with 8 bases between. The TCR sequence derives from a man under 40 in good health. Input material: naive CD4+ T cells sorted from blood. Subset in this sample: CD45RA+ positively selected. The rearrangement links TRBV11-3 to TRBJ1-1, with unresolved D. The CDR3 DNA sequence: TGTGCCAGCAGCCCGACGGGGAACACTGAAGCTTTCTTT. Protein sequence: CASSPTGNTEAFF. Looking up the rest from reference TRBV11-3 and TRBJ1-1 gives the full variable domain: EAGVVQSPRYKIIEKKQPVAFWCNPISGHNTLYWYLQNLGQGPELLIRYENEEAVDDSQLPKDRFSAERLKGVDSTLKIQPAELGDSAVYLCASSPTGNTEAFFGQGTRLTVV.